This T cell receptor beta chain emerged from a study of early T cells in non-severe SARS-CoV-2 infection. Turning to the study itself: Alpha and beta chains were unpaired, from unsorted whole-blood bulk RNA.

The sample holds a few counts of this clonotype. Antigen specificity is unknown. V dropped 0 bases and J dropped 5 bases, with 10 bases sitting between them. Germline loops: CDR1 MGHRA, CDR2 YSYEKL. The CDR3 contains 15 residues. Findings and caveats of the study: VDJdb-based annotation leaned toward anti-spike CD8 responses and missed private and CD4 specificities.

Individual cDNA molecules were tagged with unique molecular identifiers. TCRdb re-analysed the 5' RACE reads in MiXCR, keeping a single row per CDR3 protein. This table holds under 65,000 distinct CDR3 sequences, about 13% found once. The TCR sequence derives from an adult who was a healthcare worker with PCR-confirmed SARS-CoV-2 infection or an uninfected control (not recorded which). The chain couples TRBV4-1 to TRBJ2-2; D is undetermined. Sequencing used whole blood, obtained at baseline. CDR3 sequence reads: CASSQDGLGTGELFF. CDR3 bases: TGCGCCAGCAGCCAAGATGGGTTAGGAACCGGGGAGCTGTTTTTT.